Below, one T cell receptor (beta chain) is given with its context. Its cognate antigen has yet to be identified. Qualities for individual bases were not recorded, and no much larger clone is one base off. Between the V and J ends, shortened by 4 bases and 9 bases respectively, the junction contains 7 bases. The CDR3 runs 11 residues from the cysteine to the phenylalanine. Left in the record is the CDR3 DNA by itself, 33 bases read in frame from the first base. Looking up the germline V gene yields CDR1 SGHNT and CDR2 YENEEA. The sample is drawn from a study of shared clonotypes between healthy human individuals (dated by TCRdb to about 2020). General notes on the study: The cohort comprised a couple of women and a few men aged 18 to 49 years. For each donor, CD4 naive and CD4 memory were each given three plates, CD8 naive was given two plates, and CD8 memory was given one plate. To estimate repertoire size and how much clonotypes are shared between individuals, the study performed deep sequencing of blood TCR repertoires from roughly five healthy adults. To increase sequencing depth and limit assay-specific biases, different laboratories used diverse techniques to prepare libraries and sequence TCR repertoires. Per donor, leukapheresis produced somewhere between about 0.94 and 9 billion PBMCs. Study-level results and caveats: Incomplete sequencing was indicated by rarefaction of sorted-subset datasets, despite the large sequencing depth. When several donors were compared, the shared fraction of clonotypes was approximately 5% for naive CD4, less than 4% for naive CD8, 2.3% for memory CD4, and approximately 0.4% for memory CD8. Pairwise subsampling indicated that sequencing depth was expected to affect the degree of clonotype sharing among donors. Estimated clonotype richness was generally larger for naive than for memory subsets. Sampling was limited to blood, and TCR repertoires in tissue likely differ from TCR repertoires in blood. Because the study included a small number of donors, the genetic and exposure-history diversity represented was limited. Compared with non-shared clonotypes, clonotypes shared by all four sorted-subset donors had higher generation probabilities.

The donors were healthy, HIV-negative adults with no recently reported acute infections or vaccinations. All donors were Caucasian adults living in Nashville, Tennessee, USA. Magnetic negative selection was used to enrich CD4+ T cells, after which naive cells were positively selected on CD45RA and the negative fraction became the memory subset. Blood was obtained by leukapheresis, after which PBMCs were separated by Ficoll-Histopaque density gradient centrifugation and cryopreserved in liquid nitrogen vapor phase. Analytical flow cytometry was used to check the purity and quantity of every magnetically sorted T cell population. From each sorted fraction, genomic DNA was isolated and quantified by UV absorbance on a Nanodrop 2000c. TCR CDR3 regions were amplified from genomic DNA by multiplex PCR using the deep immunoSEQ assay. Extracted genomic DNA from each cell subset was spread evenly across all wells of several immunoSEQ 96-well plates, with each plate serving as a replicate. For sorted subsets, each replicate PCR was loaded with approximately 190 ng genomic DNA, equivalent to 30,000 or so T cell genomes. Purified libraries were quantified with a Qubit 3.0 fluorometer, sized on a Bioanalyzer 2100, and re-quantified with the KAPA Library Quantification kit. A separate single-read 150-cycle Illumina NextSeq 550 flow cell was used to sequence each immunoSEQ 96-well plate. Regarding the original processing steps: Because only junctional sequences without quality scores were contained in the immunoSEQ output, filtering matching that applied to full-length reads could not be performed. Sequences were annotated with PyIR, a Python wrapper for IgBLAST v1.9, using IMGT germline references to assign V/J genes and CDR3. Reads were removed for weak V/J assignments (E-value above 1e-6), missing CDR3, stop codons, out-of-frame junctions, or ambiguous translated residues. V3J clonotypes were defined by identical inferred V gene, J gene, and CDR3 amino acid sequence. Percentage overlap between repertoires was calculated by dividing the number of shared unique clonotypes by the size of the smaller repertoire. Richness of each repertoire was evaluated using RTK rarefaction, the Chao1 estimator, and Recon v2.1 estimates of unobserved clonotypes. Generation probabilities for all TCRbeta clonotypes obtained by the gDNA method from a few donors were computed using OLGA. The table comes from immuneACCESS by way of TCRdb, which keeps in-frame sequences with V and J called. Part of the clones is missing from these tables; in studies checked, under half for an unresolved V gene and the rest for unknown reasons. The V and J calls and clone size were taken over from that table, and D and trimming were inferred from the DNA. The sample contains roughly 2,500,000 clones, over 85% of them found a single time. Together, the top ten hold about 0.38% of the sample.

This sequence was found in a man between 18 and 35 years old in good health. Some clones in this sample may be carry-over from other donors' samples. The V gene is TRBV11-3 and the J gene is TRBJ2-1, with no D gene named confidently. The sequenced sample consisted of naive CD4+ T cells from PBMCs. This specimen's cell subset or site label, interpreted: CD45RA+ positively selected. The CDR3: CASSSEREQFF. The DNA sequence is given as TGTGCCAGCAGCTCCGAGCGTGAGCAGTTCTTC.